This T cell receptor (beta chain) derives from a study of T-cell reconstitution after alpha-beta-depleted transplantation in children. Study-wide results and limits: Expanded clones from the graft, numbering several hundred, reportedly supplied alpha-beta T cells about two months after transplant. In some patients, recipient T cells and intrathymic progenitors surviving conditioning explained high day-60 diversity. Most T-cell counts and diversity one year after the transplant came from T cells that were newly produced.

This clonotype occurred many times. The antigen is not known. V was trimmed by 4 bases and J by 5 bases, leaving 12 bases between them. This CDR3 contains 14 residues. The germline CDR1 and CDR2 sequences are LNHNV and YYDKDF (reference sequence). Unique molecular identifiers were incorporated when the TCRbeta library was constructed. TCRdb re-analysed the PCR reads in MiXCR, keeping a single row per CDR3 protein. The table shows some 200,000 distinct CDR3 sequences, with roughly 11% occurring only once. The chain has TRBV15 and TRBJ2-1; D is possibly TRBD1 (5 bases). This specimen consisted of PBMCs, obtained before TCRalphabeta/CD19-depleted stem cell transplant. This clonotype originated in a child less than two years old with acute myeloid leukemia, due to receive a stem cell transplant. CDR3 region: CATSIDSLNNEQFF. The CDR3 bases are TGTGCCACCAGCATAGACAGCCTCAACAATGAGCAGTTCTTC.